This entry describes one T cell receptor beta chain. This sample is part of a study of T cell changes during pregnancy in multiple sclerosis. With 8 bases clipped from V and 3 bases from J, the junction kept 6 bases outside the gene matches. The CDR3 has 14 residues. Looked up from germline, CDR1 is ENHRY and CDR2 is SYGVKD. This table comes from immunoSEQ multiplex PCR, and its TCRdb copy is limited to in-frame clones, with some not included. The sample has tens of thousands of clones; 94% are singletons. The sequencing here drew on CD8+ T cells from peripheral blood mononuclear cells, taken before pregnancy. V gene TRBV10-3 combines with J gene TRBJ2-7; 11 positions match TRBD2. The source of this sequence is a female donor with multiple sclerosis, enrolled in a pregnancy study. CDR3 residues: CAIALAGGFYEQYF. In nucleotides, the CDR3 is TGTGCCATCGCTCTAGCGGGAGGCTTCTACGAGCAGTACTTC.